These T cell receptor beta chains were read from a single sample in a study of graft-versus-host responses after intestinal transplantation. No antigen has been assigned to these receptors. Using immunoSEQ multiplex PCR, the repertoire was profiled, and TCRdb retains in-frame clones only, with some absent. Of about 90,000 clones listed, about 93% were seen once; the top ten hold 0.4% to 0.6%. The specimen comprised unstimulated CD8+ T cells sorted from spleen or lymph node cells, sampled before intestinal transplant. Source of these receptors: a human donor who received an intestinal transplant. Both conserved end residues are part of each CDR3. Fields, in order: J gene, D gene, V gene, clone size, CDR3 protein, CDR3 DNA. D genes are given only for firm matches. Only some rows state a clone size, as once, few, many or a class for expanded clones.

TRBJ1-6 - TRBV25-1 - CASSDPNSPLHF TGTGCCAGCAGTGACCCGAATTCACCCCTCCACTTT
TRBJ2-1 TRBD2 TRBV27 - CASSPLTSGSNEQFF TGTGCCAGCAGTCCACTGACTAGCGGGTCCAATGAGCAGTTCTTC
TRBJ2-7 TRBD1 TRBV4-1 - CASSQDTTGYEQYF TGCGCCAGCAGCCAGGACACGACAGGGTACGAGCAGTACTTC
TRBJ2-5 TRBD2 TRBV7-6 - CASSPVGTSGGGGETQYF TGTGCCAGCAGCCCGGTCGGGACTAGCGGGGGAGGGGGAGAGACCCAGTACTTC
TRBJ1-1 - TRBV28 - CASRGHTEAFF TGTGCCAGCAGGGGGCACACTGAAGCTTTCTTT
TRBJ2-5 - TRBV7-9 - CASSWTVGLGETQYF TGTGCCAGCAGCTGGACTGTCGGGTTGGGGGAGACCCAGTACTTC
TRBJ1-2 - TRBV19 once CASQDDLSYGYTF TGTGCCAGCCAGGATGACCTAAGCTATGGCTACACCTTC
TRBJ2-5 - TRBV23-1 - CASSHTHRLQETQYF TGCGCCAGCAGTCACACCCACAGGCTACAAGAGACCCAGTACTTC
TRBJ2-2 TRBD1 TRBV30 - CAWGGQGGRGGELFF TGTGCCTGGGGAGGACAGGGAGGTCGCGGCGGGGAGCTGTTTTTT
TRBJ2-1 - TRBV15 - CATSRLFLIGQFF TGTGCCACCAGCAGACTCTTCCTCATCGGGCAGTTCTTC
TRBJ1-5 - TRBV10-3 - CAISESGAPQHF TGTGCCATCAGTGAGTCGGGGGCGCCCCAGCATTTT
TRBJ2-1 TRBD1 TRBV5-4 - CASSLGFRQGAYNEQFF TGTGCCAGCAGCTTGGGTTTTAGACAGGGAGCCTACAATGAGCAGTTCTTC
TRBJ2-7 - TRBV5-8 - CASSLLGAAYEQYF TGTGCCAGCAGCTTGTTGGGGGCGGCCTACGAGCAGTACTTC
TRBJ1-2 TRBD1 TRBV5-6 - CASSLVATGDYGYTF TGTGCCAGCAGCTTGGTGGCAACAGGGGACTATGGCTACACCTTC
TRBJ2-1 TRBD2 TRBV6-1 - CASSESAGGPNEQFF TGTGCCAGCAGTGAATCTGCGGGAGGGCCCAATGAGCAGTTCTTC
TRBJ1-2 TRBD1 TRBV19 - CASSFGQGDYGYTF TGTGCCAGTAGTTTTGGACAGGGAGACTATGGCTACACCTTC
TRBJ1-1 - TRBV29-1 - CSVAGGMNTEAFF TGCAGCGTTGCCGGCGGAATGAACACTGAAGCTTTCTTT
TRBJ2-4 TRBD1 TRBV28 - CASKRYRGQERNIQYF TGTGCCAGCAAACGTTACAGGGGGCAAGAGAGGAACATTCAGTACTTC
TRBJ2-7 TRBD1 TRBV4-2 - CASSHTGASYEQYF TGTGCCAGCAGCCACACAGGGGCCTCCTACGAGCAGTACTTC
TRBJ2-7 TRBD2 TRBV19 - CASSITAGGSYEQYF TGTGCCAGTAGTATCACAGCGGGGGGCTCCTACGAGCAGTACTTC
TRBJ2-7 TRBD1 TRBV14 few CASSVGQGYEQYF TGTGCCAGCAGCGTCGGACAGGGCTACGAGCAGTACTTC
TRBJ1-1 - TRBV5-1 - CASSTRGVGTEAFF TGCGCCAGCAGCACCAGGGGAGTGGGCACTGAAGCTTTCTTT
TRBJ1-1 TRBD1 TRBV19 - CASHRTGNTEAFF TGTGCCAGCCACCGGACAGGCAACACTGAAGCTTTCTTT
TRBJ2-3 TRBD1 TRBV7-9 - CASTWGQHTDTQYF TGTGCCAGCACCTGGGGACAGCACACAGATACGCAGTATTTT
TRBJ1-1 - TRBV6-5 - CASSYFPGNTEAFF TGTGCCAGCAGTTACTTTCCGGGGAACACTGAAGCTTTCTTT
TRBJ2-5 - TRBV4-1 - CASSPWGETKGTQYF TGCGCCAGCAGCCCATGGGGGGAAACAAAAGGGACCCAGTACTTC
TRBJ1-1 - TRBV27 - CASSFGVLNTEAFF TGTGCCAGCAGTTTCGGGGTACTGAACACTGAAGCTTTCTTT
TRBJ1-1 TRBD1 TRBV7-9 - CASSFRPGQTTEAFF TGTGCCAGCAGCTTTAGACCGGGACAGACTACTGAAGCTTTCTTT
TRBJ1-5 TRBD1 TRBV19 - CASSPGQGFYSNQPQHF TGTGCCAGTTCCCCAGGACAGGGATTTTATAGCAATCAGCCCCAGCATTTT
TRBJ2-3 TRBD2 TRBV7-9 - CASSFGAGVTTDTQYF TGTGCCAGCAGCTTCGGAGCGGGAGTAACTACAGATACGCAGTATTTT
TRBJ1-5 - TRBV9 - CASSPDSDSNQPQHF TGTGCCAGCAGCCCGGACAGTGATAGCAATCAGCCCCAGCATTTT
TRBJ2-7 - TRBV6-4 - CASRIRASYEQYF TGTGCCAGCAGAATCAGGGCATCCTACGAGCAGTACTTC
TRBJ1-4 - TRBV4-3 - CASSRWGDPLEKLFF TGCGCCAGCAGCCGTTGGGGGGACCCGTTGGAAAAACTGTTTTTT
TRBJ2-7 TRBD1 TRBV4-3 - CASSQDLPGGYEQYF TGCGCCAGCAGCCAAGATCTACCAGGGGGCTACGAGCAGTACTTC
TRBJ2-6 - TRBV6-1 few CASSEGGAGANVLTF TGTGCCAGCAGTGAAGGGGGCGCTGGGGCCAACGTCCTGACTTTC
TRBJ1-5 TRBD1 TRBV4-2 - CASSQVVFGTGSNQPQHF TGTGCCAGCAGCCAAGTTGTTTTCGGGACAGGTAGCAATCAGCCCCAGCATTTT
TRBJ2-3 - TRBV11-2 - CASSYDPGSDTQYF TGTGCCAGCAGCTACGACCCAGGGTCAGATACGCAGTATTTT
TRBJ2-7 - TRBV19 - CASSQNYEQYF TGTGCCAGTAGCCAAAACTACGAGCAGTACTTC
TRBJ1-1 - TRBV19 - CASSMVGLVEAFF TGTGCCAGTAGTATGGTGGGCTTGGTAGAAGCTTTCTTT
TRBJ1-5 - TRBV6-5 - CASSLGTGVSNQPQHF TGTGCCAGCAGTTTGGGAACAGGCGTGAGCAATCAGCCCCAGCATTTT
TRBJ2-5 TRBD2 TRBV4-2 once CASSQARGEYQETQYF TGTGCCAGCAGCCAAGCGCGGGGGGAGTACCAAGAGACCCAGTACTTC
TRBJ2-2 - TRBV2 - CASLVLGTGELFF TGTGCCAGCCTTGTTCTAGGCACCGGGGAGCTGTTTTTT
TRBJ1-2 TRBD1 TRBV27 - CASSLGGGFGGYTF TGTGCCAGCAGTTTAGGAGGGGGCTTTGGTGGCTACACCTTC
TRBJ2-7 TRBD2 TRBV27 - CASSTPITSGTTYEQYF TGTGCCAGCAGTACCCCTATCACTAGCGGGACAACCTACGAGCAGTACTTC
TRBJ2-7 - TRBV18 - CASSPRAGVYEQYF TGTGCCAGCTCACCACGGGCAGGGGTCTACGAGCAGTACTTC
TRBJ2-7 - TRBV7-7 - CASSLDGSSYEQYF TGTGCCAGCAGCTTAGACGGGAGCTCCTACGAGCAGTACTTC
TRBJ1-2 TRBD1 TRBV7-9 - CASSLRDREGWYGYTF TGTGCCAGCAGCTTAAGGGACAGGGAAGGATGGTATGGCTACACCTTC
TRBJ1-2 TRBD1 TRBV4-3 - CASSQGQGGLYGYTF TGCGCCAGCAGCCAAGGACAGGGCGGACTATATGGCTACACCTTC
TRBJ2-1 - TRBV19 - CASSIDKAASYNEQFF TGTGCCAGTAGTATAGATAAGGCGGCCTCCTACAATGAGCAGTTCTTC
TRBJ2-7 TRBD1 TRBV29-1 - CSVEDRDRVNEQYF TGCAGCGTTGAAGACCGGGACAGGGTAAACGAGCAGTACTTC
TRBJ2-7 TRBD1 TRBV5-1 - CASSSGTGGEQYF TGCGCCAGCAGCTCCGGGACAGGGGGCGAGCAGTACTTC
TRBJ2-7 - TRBV7-9 - CASSAVLGPYEQYF TGTGCCAGCAGCGCGGTCTTGGGTCCCTACGAGCAGTACTTC
TRBJ1-1 - TRBV11-2 - CASSLPPAGNTEAFF TGTGCCAGCAGCCTACCACCGGCAGGGAACACTGAAGCTTTCTTT
TRBJ1-1 - TRBV4-2 - CASSQVLGVTEAFF TGTGCCAGCAGCCAAGTATTGGGAGTCACTGAAGCTTTCTTT
TRBJ1-6 TRBD1 TRBV7-9 few CASSATGGSPLHF TGTGCCAGCAGCGCGACAGGGGGTTCACCCCTCCACTTT
TRBJ1-1 TRBD1 TRBV6-9 - CASRGQADTEAFF TGTGCCAGCAGGGGACAGGCAGACACTGAAGCTTTCTTT
TRBJ1-5 - TRBV27 - CASSRTGFQPQHF TGTGCCAGCAGCAGAACAGGATTTCAGCCCCAGCATTTT
TRBJ1-2 - TRBV4-1 - CASSLYSGGYTF TGCGCCAGCAGCCTATACAGCGGTGGCTACACCTTC